This TCR beta chain was identified in a study of shared clonotypes between healthy human individuals (dated by TCRdb to the early 2020s). In the study overall: A couple of women and a few men aged 18 to 49 years were included in the cohort. For each donor, CD4 naive and CD4 memory were each given three plates, CD8 naive was given two plates, and CD8 memory was given one plate. The study deeply sequenced blood TCR repertoires of about five healthy adults to estimate repertoire size and the extent of clonotype sharing between individuals. Libraries were prepared and TCR repertoires were sequenced by different laboratories using diverse techniques, in order to increase sequencing depth and limit assay-specific biases. Leukapheresis yielded between about 0.85 and 9 billion PBMCs per donor.

Results the study describes overall, beyond this receptor: Based on pairwise subsampling, the degree of clonotype sharing among donors was expected to be affected by sequencing depth. When a few donors were compared, the shared fraction of clonotypes was around 5% for naive CD4, less than 4% for naive CD8, more than 2% for memory CD4, and around 0.4% for memory CD8. Sampling was restricted to blood, and TCR repertoires in tissues likely differ from the TCR repertoires found in blood. Naive subsets generally had larger estimated clonotype richness than memory subsets. Incomplete sequencing was indicated by rarefaction of sorted-subset datasets, despite the large sequencing depth. Because the study included a small number of donors, the genetic and exposure-history diversity represented was limited. Compared with non-shared clonotypes, the clonotypes found in all four sorted-subset donors had higher generation probabilities.

Using the deep immunoSEQ assay, multiplex PCR amplified TCR CDR3 regions from genomic DNA. Extracted genomic DNA from each cell subset was spread evenly across all wells of several immunoSEQ 96-well plates, with each plate serving as a replicate. Each replicate PCR for sorted subsets received about 200 ng genomic DNA, equal to about 29,000 T cell genomes. Purified libraries were quantified with a Qubit 3.0 fluorometer, sized on a Bioanalyzer 2100, and re-quantified with the KAPA Library Quantification kit. A separate single-read 150-cycle Illumina NextSeq 550 flow cell was used to sequence each immunoSEQ 96-well plate. The authors processed their data as follows. The immunoSEQ output contained only junctional sequences without quality scores, so filtering could not match that applied to full-length reads. To assign V/J genes and CDR3, sequences were annotated against IMGT germline references using PyIR, a Python wrapper for IgBLAST v1.9. Reads were filtered out if the reads had weak V/J assignments (E-value above 1e-6), no CDR3, stop codons, out-of-frame junctions, or ambiguous translated residues. V3J clonotypes were defined by identical inferred V gene, J gene, and CDR3 amino acid sequence. Percentage overlap between repertoires was computed as shared unique clonotypes divided by the size of the smaller repertoire. Repertoire richness was assessed with RTK rarefaction, the Chao1 estimator, and Recon v2.1 estimates of unobserved clonotypes. For all TCRbeta clonotypes obtained by the gDNA method from a handful of donors, generation probabilities were computed with OLGA. Held by TCRdb, this immuneACCESS table contains in-frame sequences only and omits some clones. Under half of the omission traces to an unresolved V gene where checked; the cause of the rest is unknown. That table gives V, J and clone size, and the DNA gave D and trimming. This sample comprises around 2,000,000 clones, 93% of them detected only once. The ten largest account for 1.5% to 2% of the sample.

V is reduced by 0 bases and J by 2 bases, leaving a spacing of 13 bases between them. The CDR3, from cysteine to phenylalanine, totals 16 residues. Of the read, only the CDR3 DNA is kept; its 48 bases are in frame from base 1. CDR1 and CDR2 are drawn from the germline V gene: SNHLY, FYNNEI. For the CD8 naive samples, CD45RO-negative cells were positively selected for CCR7, yielding a CD45RA+CCR7+ population from which TemRA cells were excluded. Healthy HIV-negative adults with no recently reported acute infections or vaccinations were included as donors. Every donor was a Caucasian adult living in Nashville, Tennessee, USA. Blood was obtained by leukapheresis, after which PBMCs were separated by Ficoll-Histopaque density gradient centrifugation and cryopreserved in liquid nitrogen vapor phase. Analytical flow cytometry was used to check the purity and quantity of each magnetically sorted T cell population. Each sorted fraction had its genomic DNA isolated and then quantified by UV absorbance on a Nanodrop 2000c.

As regards this clone: Its antigen remains undetermined. No much larger clone is present one base from it, and per-base qualities are unavailable.

The rearrangement joined TRBV2 to TRBJ2-5; TRBD2 is a weak D gene call, 5 bases matching. Sequences were obtained from naive CD8+ T cells from PBMCs. The cell subset or site label on this specimen signifies: CD45RA+CCR7+. The sequence derives from a man aged 18 to 30 in good health. Some clones in this sample may be carry-over from other donors' samples. The CDR3 sequence is CASSEALTRVQETQYF. The base sequence is TGTGCCAGCAGTGAAGCGCTAACGCGGGTACAAGAGACCCAGTACTTC.